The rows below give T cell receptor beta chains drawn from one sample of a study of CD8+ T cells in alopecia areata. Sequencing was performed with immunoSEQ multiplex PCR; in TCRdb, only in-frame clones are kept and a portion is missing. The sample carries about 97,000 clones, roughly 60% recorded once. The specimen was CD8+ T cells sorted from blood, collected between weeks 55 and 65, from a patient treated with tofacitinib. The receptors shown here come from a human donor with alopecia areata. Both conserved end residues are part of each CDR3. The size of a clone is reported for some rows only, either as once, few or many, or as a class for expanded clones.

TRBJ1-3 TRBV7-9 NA CASSLSTGRSGNTIYF
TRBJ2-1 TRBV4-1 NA CASSNSGEQFF
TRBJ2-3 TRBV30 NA CAWSARISTTDTQYF
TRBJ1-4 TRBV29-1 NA CSVSSGTVNEKLFF
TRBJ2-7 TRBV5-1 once CASSEGGEQYF
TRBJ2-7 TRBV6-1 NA CASCWGAYEQYF
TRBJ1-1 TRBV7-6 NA CASSGQGGSSEGAFF
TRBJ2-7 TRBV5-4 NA CASGTSVYEQYF
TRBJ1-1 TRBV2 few CATPTPSNEAFF
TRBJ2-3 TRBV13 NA CASRRPGLAGPITDTQYF
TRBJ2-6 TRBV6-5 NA CASSYSSLTGANVLTF
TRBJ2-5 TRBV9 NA CASSGGDRVQETQYF
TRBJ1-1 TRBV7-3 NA CASSSGHGGTEAFF
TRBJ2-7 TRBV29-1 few CSVESPGSSYEQYF
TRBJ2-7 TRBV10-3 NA CAISESGQGTTYEQYF
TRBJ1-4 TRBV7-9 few CASRQQGWGEKLFF
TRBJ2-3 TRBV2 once CASSHRRGLTDTQYF
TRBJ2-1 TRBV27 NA CASSHLGRGYNEQFF
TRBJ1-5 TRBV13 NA CASSFGDQPQHF
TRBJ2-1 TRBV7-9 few CASSLVRGTYNEQFF
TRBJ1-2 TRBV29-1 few CSVGDAIFDGYTF
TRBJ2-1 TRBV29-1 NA CSVEDFSGRPYNEQFF
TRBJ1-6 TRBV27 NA CASSASQGGWDSPLHF
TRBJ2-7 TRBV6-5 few CASSDRGYEQYF
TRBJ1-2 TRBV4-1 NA CASSPSGTANYGYTF
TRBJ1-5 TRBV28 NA CASSLPYAGDLNQPQHF
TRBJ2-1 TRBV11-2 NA CASSLTENEQFF
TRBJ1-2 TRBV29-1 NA CSVWADPGEGGYTF
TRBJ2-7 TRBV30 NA CAWSSSGGTSYEQYF
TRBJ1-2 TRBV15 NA CATSNRVNYGYTF
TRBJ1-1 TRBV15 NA CAVTRVWGPEGSLTEAFF
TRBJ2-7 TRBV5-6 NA CASSTGTDELRISYEQYF
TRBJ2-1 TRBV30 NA CAWSVIGDEQFF